This T cell receptor beta chain emerged from a study of blood T cell repertoires in COVID-19. Study details: Acute-phase and convalescent COVID-19 samples originated in the United States, Italy and Spain. The analysed material was cDNA or gDNA that came from T cells, B-cell-depleted T cells, or PBMCs.

Trimming took 3 bases from V and 6 from J, leaving 15 bases between them. This CDR3 contains 15 residues. The germline gives CDR1 KGHSH, CDR2 LQKENI. The table came from immunoSEQ multiplex PCR; TCRdb's copy has only in-frame clones and leaves some out. Found here are roughly 130,000 clones, about 87% of them singletons; the top ten hold 3.6%. The origin of this receptor is an older woman with acute or convalescent COVID-19. Sequenced sample: peripheral blood. V and J are TRBV18 and TRBJ2-1, with D perhaps matching TRBD2 (6 bases). The CDR3 spells CASSPGLLALNEQFF. CDR3 in DNA: TGTGCCAGCTCACCTGGGCTACTAGCCCTCAATGAGCAGTTCTTC.